This T cell receptor (beta chain) was identified during a study of tumor-infiltrating lymphocytes in primary liver carcinoma. Study information: Stage T1-T3 N0M0 tumors measured 4.2 to 10 cm at most.

Total RNA and DNA came together from around 20-30 mg of bulk tissue without cell sorting. Histology found more than 80% viable tumor cells per sample. Findings and caveats of the study: Blood trailed tumors significantly in top-250-clone fraction (p = 0.039).

This clonotype was recorded at least ten times. Its antigen is unknown. Constant-region priming of 500 ng total RNA yielded TCR beta cDNA. For TCR beta, libraries were produced by three nested multiplex PCR rounds using slightly modified ARM-PCR. TRBV1-TRBV30 forward primers and a C-beta reverse primer were used in the first two PCR rounds, which each ran for 10 cycles. One entry per CDR3 protein, called by TCRdb with MiXCR from the multiplex PCR reads. The table lists tens of thousands of distinct CDR3 sequences, 60% to 85% of them singletons. This CDR3 spans 15 amino acids. V lost 5 bases, J lost 0 bases, and 11 bases lay in between. From germline, CDR1 is MDHEN and CDR2 SYDVKM.

The sequenced sample was liver tumor tissue from sampling region 5. Indicated subset: tumor region T5, tumor centre. The V gene is TRBV28, the J gene TRBJ2-1; D is unresolved. The receptor was isolated from a man aged 35-49 years with primary liver carcinoma and hepatitis B virus infection. CDR3 nucleotide sequence: TGTGCCAGCAGTACCGAGTCCTTCTCCTACAATGAGCAGTTCTTC. It translates to CASSTESFSYNEQFF.